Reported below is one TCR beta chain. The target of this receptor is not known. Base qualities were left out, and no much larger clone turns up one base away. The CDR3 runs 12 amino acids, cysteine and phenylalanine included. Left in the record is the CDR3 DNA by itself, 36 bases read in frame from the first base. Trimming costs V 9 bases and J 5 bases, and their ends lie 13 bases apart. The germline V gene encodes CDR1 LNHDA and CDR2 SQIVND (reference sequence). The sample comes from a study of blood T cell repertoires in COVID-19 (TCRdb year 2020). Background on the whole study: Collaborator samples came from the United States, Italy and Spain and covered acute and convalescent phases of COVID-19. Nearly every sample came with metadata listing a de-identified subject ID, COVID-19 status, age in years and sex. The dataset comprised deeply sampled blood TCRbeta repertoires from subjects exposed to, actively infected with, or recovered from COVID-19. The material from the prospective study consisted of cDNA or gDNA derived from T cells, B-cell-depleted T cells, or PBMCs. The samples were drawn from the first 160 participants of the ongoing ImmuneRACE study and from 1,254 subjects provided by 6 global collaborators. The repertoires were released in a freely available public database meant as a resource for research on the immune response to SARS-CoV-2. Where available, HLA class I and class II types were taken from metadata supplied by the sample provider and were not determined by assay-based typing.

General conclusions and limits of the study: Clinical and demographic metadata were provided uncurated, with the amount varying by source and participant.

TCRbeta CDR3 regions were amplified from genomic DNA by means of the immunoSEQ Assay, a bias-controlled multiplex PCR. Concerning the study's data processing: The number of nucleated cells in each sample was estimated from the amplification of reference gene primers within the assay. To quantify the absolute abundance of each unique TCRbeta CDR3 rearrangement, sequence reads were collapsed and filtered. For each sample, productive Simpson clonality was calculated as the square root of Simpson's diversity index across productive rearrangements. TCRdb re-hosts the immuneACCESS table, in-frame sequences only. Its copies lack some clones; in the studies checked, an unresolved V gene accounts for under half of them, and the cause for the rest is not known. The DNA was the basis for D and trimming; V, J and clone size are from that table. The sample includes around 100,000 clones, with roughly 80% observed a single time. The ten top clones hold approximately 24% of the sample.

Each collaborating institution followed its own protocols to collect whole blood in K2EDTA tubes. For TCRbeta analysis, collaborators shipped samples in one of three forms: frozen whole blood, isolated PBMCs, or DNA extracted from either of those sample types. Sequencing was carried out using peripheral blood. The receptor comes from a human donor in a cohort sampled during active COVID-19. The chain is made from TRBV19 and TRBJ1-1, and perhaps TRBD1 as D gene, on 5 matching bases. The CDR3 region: CASKEGYTEAFF. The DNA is TGTGCCAGCAAGGAGGGGTATACTGAAGCTTTCTTT.